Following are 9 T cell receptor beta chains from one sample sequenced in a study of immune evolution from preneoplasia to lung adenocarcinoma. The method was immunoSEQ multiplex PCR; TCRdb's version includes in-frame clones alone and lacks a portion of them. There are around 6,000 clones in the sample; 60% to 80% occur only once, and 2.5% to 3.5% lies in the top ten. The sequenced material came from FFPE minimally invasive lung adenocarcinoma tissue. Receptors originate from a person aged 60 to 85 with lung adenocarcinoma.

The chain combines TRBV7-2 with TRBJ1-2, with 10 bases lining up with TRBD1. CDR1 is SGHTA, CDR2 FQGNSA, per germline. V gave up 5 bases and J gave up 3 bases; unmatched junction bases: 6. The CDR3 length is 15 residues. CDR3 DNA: TGTGCCAGCAGCACCCGACAGGGGGCAGACTATGGCTACACCTTC. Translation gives CASSTRQGADYGYTF.

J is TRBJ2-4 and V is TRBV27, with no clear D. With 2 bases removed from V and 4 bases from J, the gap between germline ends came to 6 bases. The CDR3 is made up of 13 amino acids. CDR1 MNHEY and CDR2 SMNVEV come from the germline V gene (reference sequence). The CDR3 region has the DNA TGTGCCAGCAGTTTAAACTGGAAAAACATTCAGTACTTC. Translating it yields CASSLNWKNIQYF.

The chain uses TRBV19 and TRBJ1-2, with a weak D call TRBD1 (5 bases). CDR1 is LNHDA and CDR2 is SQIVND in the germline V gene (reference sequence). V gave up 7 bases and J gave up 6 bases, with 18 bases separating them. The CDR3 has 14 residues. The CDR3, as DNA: TGTGCCAGTAATTTCGCAGGGAGGGGTGATGGCTACACCTTC. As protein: CASNFAGRGDGYTF.

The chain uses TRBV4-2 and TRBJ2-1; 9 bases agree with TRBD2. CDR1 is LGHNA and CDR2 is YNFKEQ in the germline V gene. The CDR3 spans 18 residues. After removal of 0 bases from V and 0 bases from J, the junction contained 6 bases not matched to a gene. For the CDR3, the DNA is TGTGCCAGCAGCCAAGATTCTAGCGGGGAGAGCTCCTACAATGAGCAGTTCTTC. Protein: CASSQDSSGESSYNEQFF.

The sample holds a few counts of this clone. The CDR3 here is CASRRSGLNEQFF. CDR3 DNA sequence: TGTGCCAGCCGGAGGAGCGGACTGAATGAGCAGTTCTTC. The rearrangement links TRBV28 to TRBJ2-1, with D possibly TRBD2 on 5 matching bases. The V gene lost 8 bases and the J gene lost 7 bases, with 15 bases spanning the gap. Germline lookup yields CDR1 MDHEN and CDR2 SYDVKM. This CDR3 has 13 amino acids.

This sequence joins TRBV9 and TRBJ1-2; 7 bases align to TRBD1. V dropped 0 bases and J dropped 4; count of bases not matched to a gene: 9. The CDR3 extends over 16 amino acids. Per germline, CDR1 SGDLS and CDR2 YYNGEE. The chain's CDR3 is CASSVARQGRTYGYTF. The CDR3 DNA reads TGTGCCAGCAGCGTAGCAAGACAGGGAAGAACCTATGGCTACACCTTC. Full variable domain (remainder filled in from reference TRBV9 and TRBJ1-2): DSGVTQTPKHLITATGQRVTLRCSPRSGDLSVYWYQQSLDQGLQFLIQYYNGEERAKGNILERFSAQQFPDLHSELNLSSLELGDSALYFCASSVARQGRTYGYTFGSGTRLTVV.

The CDR3 loop is CASRPTDGSYEKLFF. CDR3 sequence (DNA): TGTGCCAGTAGACCCACCGATGGGTCATATGAAAAACTGTTTTTT. The chain recombines TRBV19 with TRBJ1-4; no firm D call. The ends were cut back, 6 bases at V and 6 bases at J, with 17 bases in the middle. The CDR3 runs to 15 residues. Germline loops: CDR1 LNHDA, CDR2 SQIVND (reference sequence).

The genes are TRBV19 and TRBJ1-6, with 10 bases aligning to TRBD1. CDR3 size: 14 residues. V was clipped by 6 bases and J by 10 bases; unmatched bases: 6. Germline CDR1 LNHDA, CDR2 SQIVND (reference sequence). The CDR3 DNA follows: TGTGCCAGTAGCAGGGACAGGGGAGGATCACCCCTCCACTTT. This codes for CASSRDRGGSPLHF.

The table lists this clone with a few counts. The CDR3 DNA sequence: TGTGCCAGCAGCTTAGGGGACAGGGGGTATGGCTACACCTTC. As protein: CASSLGDRGYGYTF. V is TRBV7-9 and J is TRBJ1-2, with 11 bases identical to TRBD1. There are 14 residues in the CDR3. The V gene end was trimmed by 1 base and the J gene end by 5 bases; junction bases not matched to a gene: 0. Looked up from germline, CDR1 is SEHNR and CDR2 is FQNEAQ (reference sequence).